Shown below are 15 T cell receptor beta chains from a single sample sequenced in a study of OX40 agonist ivuxolimab in advanced cancers. Generated by immunoSEQ multiplex PCR, the TCRdb table keeps only in-frame clones and is missing some. The sample lists 30,000 to 45,000 clones, 70% to 90% seen once, with around 13% in the top ten. Sequenced here: CD4+ or CD8+ T cells sorted from blood, sampled in a trial of the OX40 agonist ivuxolimab. The receptors were gathered from an adult with an advanced solid tumor such as melanoma, head and neck, liver or kidney cancer.

J is TRBJ2-6 and V is TRBV7-2; TRBD1 matches 7 bases. The CDR3 runs to 15 residues. CDR1 and CDR2 from the germline V gene are SGHTA and FQGNSA. The ends lost 4 bases at V and 0 bases at J; junction bases unmatched: 0. CDR3 in amino acids: CASSWDSSGANVLTF. As DNA, the CDR3 is TGTGCCAGCAGCTGGGACAGCTCTGGGGCCAACGTCCTGACTTTC.

V and J are TRBV6-6 and TRBJ2-3, with a possible D match to TRBD1 (6 bases). CDR1 and CDR2 (germline): MNHNY, SVGAGI (reference sequence). The V end lost 0 bases, the J end lost 9 bases, and 19 bases lay between the germline ends. There are 16 residues in the CDR3. Written as DNA, the CDR3 is TGTGCCAGCAGTTACTCTGGCAGGGGACCCGAGGGCACGCAGTATTTT. Protein: CASSYSGRGPEGTQYF.

The chain couples TRBV11-1 to TRBJ2-7; weak D call: TRBD1 (5 bases). Germline V gives CDR1 SGHAT, CDR2 FQDESV (reference sequence). V was trimmed by 3 bases and J by 6 bases, leaving 15 bases between them. The CDR3 contains 14 residues. CDR3 bases: TGTGCCAGCAGCTTGCGAGGACATGTATCCGAGCAGTACTTC. This codes for CASSLRGHVSEQYF.

V and J are TRBV7-2 and TRBJ2-7; D is perhaps TRBD1 or TRBD2 (5 bases each). V lost 7 bases to trimming and J lost 4 bases, with 17 bases between them. Germline values: CDR1 SGHTA, CDR2 FQGNSA. The CDR3 contains 14 residues. The CDR3 region is CASTFRDGSYEQYF. For the CDR3, the DNA is TGTGCCAGCACCTTCCGGGACGGATCTTACGAGCAGTACTTC. The full variable domain, with the rest looked up from reference TRBV7-2 and TRBJ2-7, is GAGVSQSPSNKVTEKGKDVELRCDPISGHTALYWYRQSLGQGLEFLIYFQGNSAPDKSGLPSDRFSAERTGGSVSTLTIQRTQQEDSAVYLCASTFRDGSYEQYFGPGTRLTVT.

The gene calls are TRBV13 and TRBJ1-2, with 9 bases fitting TRBD1. Germline V gene lookup returns CDR1 PRHDT and CDR2 FYEKMQ (reference sequence). This CDR3 spans 15 amino acids. V was pared by 5 bases and J by 3 bases, with 7 bases of the junction left unmatched. DNA for the CDR3: TGTGCCAGCAGCCCTCAGGGACAGGGCGACTATGGCTACACCTTC. Amino acid sequence: CASSPQGQGDYGYTF.

The J gene is TRBJ1-5, the V gene TRBV19, with no clear D. Germline lookup yields CDR1 LNHDA and CDR2 SQIVND (reference sequence). The CDR3 covers 12 residues. V was shortened by 1 base and J by 6 bases, with 4 bases between the two germline ends. The CDR3 DNA follows: TGTGCCAGTAGTATAGGGGCTCAGCCCCAGCATTTT. This gives the protein CASSIGAQPQHF.

This rearrangement joins TRBV19 to TRBJ2-3; D call uncertain. Germline CDR1 reads LNHDA; CDR2 reads SQIVND (reference sequence). V was clipped by 3 bases and J by 4 bases, with 8 bases between them. This CDR3 spans 13 amino acids. The CDR3 sequence: CASSIFLPDTQYF. CDR3 bases: TGTGCCAGTAGTATTTTCCTCCCAGATACGCAGTATTTT.

This rearrangement joins TRBV9 to TRBJ1-2, with D uncertain. CDR3 size: 14 residues. From germline, CDR1 is SGDLS and CDR2 YYNGEE. Trimming removed 4 bases from V and 4 bases from J, with 14 bases in between. The chain's CDR3 is CASSSIDGLYGYTF. DNA for the CDR3: TGTGCCAGCAGCTCCATAGACGGCCTCTATGGCTACACCTTC.

The rearrangement joins TRBV5-4 to TRBJ2-7; 7 positions agree with TRBD1. Germline CDR1 is SGHNT and CDR2 is YYREEE (reference sequence). The CDR3 length is 12 residues. The junction had 1 base not matched to a gene; V was cut back by 4 bases and J by 3 bases. The CDR3 DNA follows: TGTGCCAGCAGCCGGGACAGCTACGAGCAGTACTTC. It yields the protein CASSRDSYEQYF.

The CDR3: CASSLGGFSEQFF. The CDR3 nucleotides read TGTGCCAGCAGCCTCGGAGGATTCTCTGAGCAGTTCTTC. The chain employs TRBV7-3 and TRBJ2-1, with D possibly TRBD2 on 5 matching bases. Per the germline V gene, CDR1 is SGHTA and CDR2 is FQGTGA. The CDR3 loop spans 13 amino acids. The V end lost 5 bases, the J end lost 9 bases, and 14 bases lay between the germline ends.

The chain is built from TRBV4-2 and TRBJ2-1; D is unresolved. V was cut by 3 bases and J by 9 bases, with 6 bases left in between. Germline CDR1 LGHNA, CDR2 YNFKEQ. The length of the CDR3 is 11 residues. The CDR3 loop is CASSHGGEQFF. CDR3 bases: TGTGCCAGCAGCCATGGCGGTGAGCAGTTCTTC.

V usage is TRBV2 and J usage is TRBJ1-2, with 12 nucleotides matching TRBD1. The CDR3 is 19 residues long. The germline gives CDR1 SNHLY, CDR2 FYNNEI. V gave up 7 bases and J gave up 4 bases; unmatched junction bases: 19. The CDR3 loop is CASKGPEPGQGAFIYGYTF. The CDR3 coding sequence is TGTGCCAGCAAGGGACCGGAGCCGGGACAGGGGGCTTTTATCTATGGCTACACCTTC.

The chain employs TRBV27 and TRBJ2-3, with 7 bases aligning to TRBD2. The V and J ends lost 5 bases and 0 bases, in that order; junction bases with no gene match: 8. The germline V gene encodes CDR1 MNHEY and CDR2 SMNVEV (reference sequence). CDR3 length: 16 amino acids. CDR3 coding DNA: TGTGCCAGCAGTACCCTAGCGGCGGTTAGCACAGATACGCAGTATTTT. Amino acids: CASSTLAAVSTDTQYF.

This rearrangement joins TRBV15 to TRBJ2-6; D not certain. Germline loops: CDR1 LNHNV, CDR2 YYDKDF (reference sequence). V was trimmed by 5 bases and J by 0 bases, leaving 8 bases between them. This CDR3 contains 15 residues. The CDR3 is CATSYTSSGANVLTF. The CDR3 DNA reads TGTGCCACCAGCTATACCAGCTCTGGGGCCAACGTCCTGACTTTC.

The chain is built from TRBV7-9 and TRBJ2-1, with 8 positions matching TRBD2. The ends lost 7 bases at V and 7 bases at J; junction bases unmatched: 18. The CDR3 length is 17 residues. Germline values: CDR1 SEHNR, CDR2 FQNEAQ (reference sequence). For the CDR3, the DNA is TGTGCCAGCACCAACCGGCCTTCGGGAGGGCTAGGGAATGAGCAGTTCTTC. Protein: CASTNRPSGGLGNEQFF. The full variable domain, rest sourced from reference TRBV7-9 and TRBJ2-1, is DTGVSQNPRHKITKRGQNVTFRCDPISEHNRLYWYRQTLGQGPEFLTYFQNEAQLEKSRLLSDRFSAERPKGSFSTLEIQRTEQGDSAMYLCASTNRPSGGLGNEQFFGPGTRLTVL.